This T cell receptor (beta chain) was identified in a study of OX40 agonist ivuxolimab in advanced cancers. Clones were sequenced by immunoSEQ multiplex PCR, and TCRdb holds only the in-frame ones, with some missing. The table has 65,000 to 90,000 clones, 90% to 95% seen once. Points from the study as a whole: Dosing at 0.1 to 3.0 mg/kg was accompanied by clonal expansion of CD4+ and CD8+ blood T cells by week 6. Also showing low normalized T-cell clonal expansion were some of the nonresponders. CD8+ T cells were the subset that, on average, had more expanded clones than CD4+.

V lost 6 bases to trimming and J lost 0 bases, with 15 bases between them. The CDR3 is 15 amino acids. Germline V gene lookup returns CDR1 GTSNPN and CDR2 SVGIG (reference sequence). For this clone: Its antigen remains unidentified.

Sequenced here: CD4+ or CD8+ T cells sorted from blood, sampled in a trial of the OX40 agonist ivuxolimab. This clonotype was obtained from an adult with an advanced solid tumor such as melanoma, head and neck, liver or kidney cancer. V and J are TRBV30 and TRBJ1-5, with a tentative D call TRBD1 (6 bases). The CDR3 reads CACSTGTFSNQPQHF. CDR3 coding DNA: TGTGCCTGTTCTACCGGGACATTTAGCAATCAGCCCCAGCATTTT.